The 16 T cell receptor beta chains below come from one sample, sequenced in a study of blood T cell repertoires in COVID-19. Profiling relied on immunoSEQ multiplex PCR, and the TCRdb table lists in-frame clones only, not all of them. Among approximately 150,000 clones listed, 84% were seen once. The sample was peripheral blood. The receptors shown here come from a man aged 55 to 70 with acute or convalescent COVID-19.

The chain has TRBV10-2 and TRBJ2-7, with 7 bases aligning to TRBD2. Germline loops: CDR1 WSHSY, CDR2 SAAADI. The CDR3 contains 13 residues. The junction had 9 bases not matched to a gene; V was cut back by 10 bases and J by 3 bases. CDR3: CATAGAPIYEQYF. CDR3 coding DNA: TGCGCCACCGCGGGAGCTCCGATCTACGAGCAGTACTTC.

The chain is built from TRBV10-3 and TRBJ2-2; D perhaps matches TRBD2 (6 bases). Trimming stripped 0 bases from V and 5 bases from J, with 13 bases between. Germline CDR1 and CDR2: ENHRY and SYGVKD. The length of the CDR3 is 16 residues. CDR3 sequence: CAISESEGSLTGELFF. CDR3 coding DNA: TGTGCCATCAGTGAGTCGGAGGGTAGCTTAACCGGGGAGCTGTTTTTT.

The chain is built from TRBV7-3 and TRBJ2-1; TRBD2 aligns across 7 bases. V dropped 5 bases and J dropped 5; count of bases not matched to a gene: 15. The CDR3 loop spans 17 amino acids. Germline lookup yields CDR1 SGHTA and CDR2 FQGTGA. CDR3 bases: TGTGCCAGCAGCGCCTTTCCCGGGGAGGGTCCGAACAATGAGCAGTTCTTC. Its protein is CASSAFPGEGPNNEQFF.

The rearrangement links TRBV12-3 or TRBV12-4 to TRBJ2-1; the match to TRBD2 covers 8 bases. V was pared by 0 bases and J by 8 bases, with 0 bases of the junction left unmatched. The length of the CDR3 is 13 residues. CDR3 nucleotides: TGTGCCAGCAGTTTAGCGCGGGGGGATGAGCAGTTCTTC. The encoded protein is CASSLARGDEQFF.

V is TRBV7-2 and J is TRBJ1-2, with D hard to call. The V gene's germline CDR1 is SGHTA and CDR2 FQGNSA. V was shortened by 3 bases and J by 0 bases, with 17 bases between the two germline ends. The CDR3 length is 17 residues. This chain's CDR3 is CASSFLPLSGANYGYTF. The CDR3 nucleotides read TGTGCCAGCAGCTTTCTCCCTCTGTCAGGTGCTAACTATGGCTACACCTTC.

The rearrangement joins TRBV30 to TRBJ2-7; D possibly corresponds to TRBD1 (6 bases). Germline V gives CDR1 GTSNPN, CDR2 SVGIG (reference sequence). The CDR3 sequence is 14 residues long. The V end was cut by 3 bases, the J end by 12 bases, with 24 bases between. CDR3: CAWRKTGPLQTLYF. CDR3 in DNA: TGTGCCTGGAGGAAGACAGGCCCTCTCCAAACGCTGTACTTC.

This chain connects TRBV2 to TRBJ1-1; D unresolved. Germline lookup yields CDR1 SNHLY and CDR2 FYNNEI. The CDR3 totals 13 residues. Between the trimmed V and J ends, which lost 0 bases and 8 bases, there was a span of 10 bases. The CDR3 nucleotides read TGTGCCAGCAGTGAAGCGCTTCACCAGGAAGCTTTCTTT. The encoded protein is CASSEALHQEAFF.

The gene calls are TRBV7-9 and TRBJ1-1; 7 nucleotides agree with TRBD1. V lost 7 bases to trimming and J lost 1 base; unmatched junction nucleotides: 6. The CDR3 spans 14 residues. Germline V CDR1 and CDR2: SEHNR, FQNEAQ (reference sequence). The CDR3 sequence: CASTRDSKNTEAFF. In DNA form, the CDR3 reads TGTGCCAGCACTCGGGACAGCAAGAACACTGAAGCTTTCTTT.

The chain is built from TRBV29-1 and TRBJ2-7; 7 bases match TRBD2. The CDR3 loop spans 13 amino acids. Germline values: CDR1 SQVTM, CDR2 ANQGSEA. V lost 4 bases and J lost 2; bases outside the gene matches: 5. The chain's CDR3 is CSVVSSGTYEQYF. CDR3 DNA: TGCAGCGTTGTCTCTAGCGGCACCTACGAGCAGTACTTC.

Of note for this clone: One junction end does not reproduce the germline sequence, and a read error may be involved. The CDR3 sequence: CASSFGTGVNTEAFF. CDR3 coding DNA: TGCGCCAGCAGCTTCGGGACAGGGGTGAATACTGAAGCTTTCTTT. The rearrangement uses TRBV5-1 and TRBJ1-1; 10 positions match TRBD1. This CDR3 spans 15 amino acids. Germline V CDR1 and CDR2: SGHRS, YFSETQ.

The gene calls are TRBV5-4 and TRBJ1-1, with D perhaps TRBD1 (6 bases). The CDR3 sequence is 15 residues long. V lost 5 bases to trimming and J lost 0 bases, with 14 bases between them. From germline, CDR1 is SGHNT and CDR2 YYREEE (reference sequence). DNA for the CDR3: TGTGCCAGCAGGACCATGACAGGATTGAACACTGAAGCTTTCTTT. It codes for CASRTMTGLNTEAFF.

The chain couples TRBV19 to TRBJ2-7; TRBD2 agrees at 8 bases. V lost 8 bases and J lost 7; bases outside the gene matches: 13. In germline, CDR1 is LNHDA, CDR2 SQIVND (reference sequence). CDR3 length: 14 amino acids. The CDR3 loop is CASVDPGRAWEQYF. As DNA, the CDR3 is TGTGCCAGTGTGGATCCCGGGAGGGCCTGGGAGCAGTACTTC.

The CDR3 nucleotides read TGTGCCAGCAGCTCCCTACTCCAGACATTCAGCTCTGGGGCCAACGTCCTGACTTTC. Protein: CASSSLLQTFSSGANVLTF. This chain connects TRBV7-9 to TRBJ2-6; no definite D call. Germline values: CDR1 SEHNR, CDR2 FQNEAQ (reference sequence). This CDR3 is built from 19 residues. Trimming stripped 4 bases from V and 0 bases from J, with 19 bases between. The complete variable domain, with remaining parts taken from reference TRBV7-9 and TRBJ2-6, reads DTGVSQNPRHKITKRGQNVTFRCDPISEHNRLYWYRQTLGQGPEFLTYFQNEAQLEKSRLLSDRFSAERPKGSFSTLEIQRTEQGDSAMYLCASSSLLQTFSSGANVLTFGAGSRLTVL.

The rearrangement joins TRBV29-1 to TRBJ2-7; 14 bases agree with TRBD2. Unmatched junction bases numbered 7, after V lost 6 bases and J lost 9 bases. Germline V lookup: CDR1 SQVTM, CDR2 ANQGSEA. There are 13 residues in the CDR3. In DNA, the CDR3 is TGCAGCGTGGGGACTAGCGGGAGAGGAGGGCAGTACTTC. Translation: CSVGTSGRGGQYF.

The chain is built from TRBV15 and TRBJ2-7, with D possibly matching TRBD1 (5 bases). V lost 5 bases and J 2 bases, leaving 10 bases between the germline ends. CDR3 length: 13 residues. The germline V gene has CDR1 LNHNV and CDR2 YYDKDF (reference sequence). CDR3 sequence: CATSGASAYEQYF. The CDR3 DNA is TGTGCCACCAGCGGGGCCAGCGCCTACGAGCAGTACTTC.

The chain links TRBV28 to TRBJ2-7; tentatively, D is TRBD2 (7 bases). Looked up from germline, CDR1 is MDHEN and CDR2 is SYDVKM. V was pared by 4 bases and J by 4 bases, with 14 bases between. The CDR3 totals 14 residues. The CDR3 nucleotides read TGTGCCAGCAGTTCCGGGGGGCTTGATTACGAGCAGTACTTC. Translated: CASSSGGLDYEQYF.